These 30 T cell receptor beta chains originate from one sample sequenced in a study of beta chain features in type 1 diabetes. Findings of the study overall: TCRB CDR3s were moderately but significantly shorter in Type 1 diabetes patients in all four CD4+ subsets.

Expressed TCRB transcripts were sequenced because the isolated RNA had all been reverse transcribed beforehand. Profiled with immunoSEQ multiplex PCR; TCRdb holds only in-frame clones, not every one. Of almost 350,000 clones in the sample, approximately 9.7% are singletons; the top ten hold 1%. The antigens these receptors bind are not known. The sequenced sample was central memory CD4+ T cells from blood. These receptors came from a man aged 30 to 45 with type 1 diabetes.

The gene calls are TRBV29-1 and TRBJ2-5; D is tentatively TRBD1 or TRBD2 (5 bases each). CDR3 length: 13 amino acids. Germline CDR1 SQVTM, CDR2 ANQGSEA. Trimming cost V 4 bases and J 1 base, with 10 bases left between them. In DNA form, the CDR3 reads TGCAGCGTTGCCGGGACGGCCCAAGAGACCCAGTACTTC. Its translation: CSVAGTAQETQYF. The full variable domain, rest sourced from reference TRBV29-1 and TRBJ2-5, is SAVISQKPSRDICQRGTSLTIQCQVDSQVTMMFWYRQQPGQSLTLIATANQGSEATYESGFVIDKFPISRPNLTFSTLTVSNMSPEDSSIYLCSVAGTAQETQYFGPGTRLLVL.

There are a few counts of this clone. The rearrangement uses TRBV19 and TRBJ2-7; 9 positions agree with TRBD1. The CDR3 sequence is 13 residues long. The J segment lost 7 bases and the V segment lost 4 bases, leaving 5 bases of the junction unmatched. Germline lookup yields CDR1 LNHDA and CDR2 SQIVND (reference sequence). As DNA, the CDR3 is TGTGCCAGTAGTACAACAGGGGGCGCTGAGCAGTACTTC. Protein sequence: CASSTTGGAEQYF.

This clone was counted only a few times. CDR3 amino acids: CAISDYGGGVNGYTF. CDR3 bases: TGTGCCATCAGTGACTACGGGGGCGGTGTGAATGGCTACACCTTC. The rearrangement joins TRBV10-3 to TRBJ1-2; D may be TRBD1 (6 bases). The CDR3 covers 15 residues. V lost 3 bases and J lost 6, with 17 bases in between. Germline CDR1 reads ENHRY; CDR2 reads SYGVKD.

V and J are TRBV29-1 and TRBJ2-3; a possible D gene is TRBD1 (5 bases). This CDR3 contains 15 residues. V was pared by 6 bases and J by 9 bases, with 25 bases between. Germline V gene data show CDR1 as SQVTM and CDR2 as ANQGSEA. CDR3 sequence (DNA): TGCAGCGTGGAGCAGGGTGGCGTCCTCCCAAGGACGCAGTATTTT. It yields the protein CSVEQGGVLPRTQYF.

The J gene is TRBJ2-7, the V gene TRBV5-1; 12 bases map to TRBD1. The CDR3 is made up of 18 amino acids. The junction had 13 bases not matched to a gene; V was cut back by 1 base and J by 5 bases. Germline V CDR1 and CDR2: SGHRS, YFSETQ. CDR3 DNA: TGCGCCAGCAGCTTGAGATTCGCCGGGACAGGGGGCGCGGACGAGCAGTACTTC. Amino acids: CASSLRFAGTGGADEQYF. The full variable domain, its missing parts supplied by reference TRBV5-1 and TRBJ2-7, is KAGVTQTPRYLIKTRGQQVTLSCSPISGHRSVSWYQQTPGQGLQFLFEYFSETQRNKGNFPGRFSGRQFSNSRSEMNVSTLELGDSALYLCASSLRFAGTGGADEQYFGPGTRLTVT.

Concerning this clone: One end of the junction is discordant with germline, which a read error may explain. The chain joins TRBV7-7 to TRBJ2-2; no firm D call. CDR1 is SSHAT and CDR2 is FNYEAQ in the germline V gene (reference sequence). The CDR3 consists of 12 residues. The CDR3 spells CASSFQAGELFF. Written as DNA, the CDR3 is TGTGCTAGCAGCTTTCAGGCCGGGGAGCTGTTTTTT.

This clone was found a few times. This sample also contains other DNA sequences that code for the same CDR3. V is TRBV7-2 and J is TRBJ2-3; possibly TRBD1 or TRBD2 for D (5 bases each). This CDR3 region has 14 residues. CDR1 SGHTA and CDR2 FQGNSA come from the germline V gene. V shed 1 base and J shed 4 bases, with 9 bases lying between them. The CDR3 nucleotides are TGTGCCAGCAGCTTAGGCCAGGGAGCAGATACGCAGTATTTT. Its protein product is CASSLGQGADTQYF.

The chain recombines TRBV9 with TRBJ2-1; either TRBD1 or TRBD2 may supply D (5 bases each). The germline V gene has CDR1 SGDLS and CDR2 YYNGEE. The CDR3 totals 18 residues. Trimming left V 0 bases short and J 1 base short, with 17 bases between. CDR3 coding DNA: TGTGCCAGCAGCGTAGGTCTTCAGGGACCGGGTTCCTACAATGAGCAGTTCTTC. Amino acids: CASSVGLQGPGSYNEQFF.

This clone has ten or more counts. V gene TRBV5-1 combines with J gene TRBJ2-5, with TRBD2 matching 11 bases. The CDR3 length is 17 residues. Germline CDR1 and CDR2: SGHRS and YFSETQ. The V gene end was trimmed by 0 bases and the J gene end by 2 bases; junction bases not matched to a gene: 6. CDR3 coding DNA: TGCGCCAGCAGCTTGGTCCCGGCTAGCGGGGGGCAAGAGACCCAGTACTTC. Protein product: CASSLVPASGGQETQYF.

This chain uses TRBV9 with TRBJ2-5; D perhaps matches TRBD2 (5 bases). Looked up from germline, CDR1 is SGDLS and CDR2 is YYNGEE. Trimming took off 2 bases at V and 5 bases at J, with 10 bases between the two ends. CDR3 length: 13 amino acids. The CDR3 spells CASSVGLLETQYF. CDR3 coding DNA: TGTGCCAGCAGCGTTGGACTTTTGGAGACCCAGTACTTC.

The chain has TRBV5-1 and TRBJ2-2, with 8 positions matching TRBD2. Germline values: CDR1 SGHRS, CDR2 YFSETQ. CDR3 length: 15 residues. With 4 bases clipped from V and 3 bases from J, the junction kept 5 bases outside the gene matches. The CDR3 region is CASSPLAGYTGELFF. CDR3 DNA: TGCGCCAGCAGCCCCCTAGCGGGCTACACCGGGGAGCTGTTTTTT.

This clone turned up a few times. This chain links TRBV6-1 with TRBJ2-4; 8 nucleotides line up with TRBD1. Germline V CDR1 and CDR2: MNHNS, SASEGT. The CDR3 contains 13 residues. With V trimmed by 8 bases and J by 7 bases, 7 bases remained unmatched. The DNA for the CDR3 is TGTGCCAGCGCCCAGGACAGGGCGAACATTCAGTACTTC. Translated, it gives CASAQDRANIQYF.

This clone was counted between two and nine times. This chain joins TRBV7-2 and TRBJ2-5; D is unresolved. Deletions cut 5 bases from V and 5 bases from J, with 18 bases between. CDR1 SGHTA and CDR2 FQGNSA come from the germline V gene. This CDR3 has 15 amino acids. The CDR3 DNA reads as TGTGCCAGCAGCCGAACCCCTAACGAAGGGGAGACCCAGTACTTC. As protein: CASSRTPNEGETQYF.

The chain couples TRBV29-1 to TRBJ2-1; D perhaps matches TRBD1 (8 bases). The CDR3 totals 12 residues. V dropped 8 bases and J dropped 6 bases, with 14 bases sitting between them. CDR1 SQVTM and CDR2 ANQGSEA come from the germline V gene. CDR3 DNA sequence: TGCAGCTCCACAGGGGGGGGCAATGAGCAGTTCTTC. Its translation: CSSTGGGNEQFF.

This clone has ten or more counts. The V call is TRBV23-1, the J call TRBJ2-2; tentatively, D is TRBD1 (6 bases). TRBV23-1 is placed among ORFs of uncertain function. V was pared by 6 bases and J by 1 base, with 9 bases between. This CDR3 region has 14 residues. CDR3 loop: CASRPQGNTGELFF. The CDR3, as DNA: TGCGCCAGCAGGCCACAGGGGAACACCGGGGAGCTGTTTTTT.

This clone has a handful of counts. V usage is TRBV28 and J usage is TRBJ2-1; weak D call: TRBD2 (7 bases). The V end lost 3 bases, the J end lost 7 bases, and 16 bases lay between the germline ends. Germline CDR1 reads MDHEN; CDR2 reads SYDVKM. The CDR3 is made up of 15 amino acids. The DNA for the CDR3 is TGTGCCAGCAGTTTGCCGGGGGGCCGACGTAATGAGCAGTTCTTC. Amino acids: CASSLPGGRRNEQFF. Full variable domain (rest looked up from reference TRBV28 and TRBJ2-1): DVKVTQSSRYLVKRTGEKVFLECVQDMDHENMFWYRQDPGLGLRLIYFSYDVKMKEKGDIPEGYSVSREKKERFSLILESASTNQTSMYLCASSLPGGRRNEQFFGPGTRLTVL.

The chain is built from TRBV2 and TRBJ1-6; tentatively, D is TRBD1 (5 bases). The germline CDR1 and CDR2 sequences are SNHLY and FYNNEI. The CDR3 consists of 15 residues. With 4 bases removed from V and 5 bases from J, the gap between germline ends came to 12 bases. CDR3 sequence reads: CASSVEGVNNSPLHF. The CDR3 nucleotides are TGTGCCAGCAGTGTCGAAGGGGTAAATAATTCACCCCTCCACTTT.

The rearrangement uses TRBV4-3 and TRBJ2-1; D unclear. Germline CDR1 is LGHNA and CDR2 is YSLEER. The ends were cut back, 0 bases at V and 1 base at J, with 10 bases in the middle. The CDR3 is made up of 16 amino acids. CDR3: CASSQEQRGSYNEQFF. The CDR3 bases are TGCGCCAGCAGCCAAGAACAGCGCGGTTCCTACAATGAGCAGTTCTTC.

The chain uses TRBV7-9 and TRBJ1-2; TRBD1 is a possible D gene (5 bases). V was trimmed by 0 bases and J by 6 bases, leaving 20 bases between them. Germline values: CDR1 SEHNR, CDR2 FQNEAQ (reference sequence). This CDR3 spans 17 amino acids. The CDR3: CASSLARSGWGFHGYTF. The CDR3 coding sequence is TGTGCCAGCAGCTTAGCCCGCTCTGGTTGGGGGTTCCATGGCTACACCTTC.

The DNA for the CDR3 is TGTGCCAGCAGCTTAGGACAGGGCGGCACAGATACGCAGTATTTT. Its protein product is CASSLGQGGTDTQYF. This sequence joins TRBV7-9 and TRBJ2-3; 7 bases match TRBD1. The CDR3 length is 15 residues. Germline V gives CDR1 SEHNR, CDR2 FQNEAQ (reference sequence). The ends lost 1 base at V and 1 base at J; junction bases unmatched: 2.

This rearrangement joins TRBV7-2 to TRBJ1-2; D gene ambiguous. Per the germline V gene, CDR1 is SGHTA and CDR2 is FQGNSA. V was shortened by 1 base and J by 4 bases, with 7 bases between the two germline ends. The CDR3 is made up of 13 amino acids. This chain's CDR3 is CASSLEIVYGYTF. CDR3 nucleotides: TGTGCCAGCAGCTTAGAGATAGTCTATGGCTACACCTTC.

This rearrangement joins TRBV7-9 to TRBJ2-3, with a tentative D call TRBD1 (5 bases). The V and J ends lost 5 bases and 2 bases respectively, with 11 bases between them. The V gene's germline CDR1 is SEHNR and CDR2 FQNEAQ (reference sequence). The CDR3 is 14 amino acids. The CDR3 nucleotides are TGTGCCAGCAGCCCAACAGGCTTCACAGATACGCAGTATTTT. It is translated as CASSPTGFTDTQYF.

J is TRBJ1-6 and V is TRBV7-9; tentative D call: TRBD1 (5 bases). The CDR3 has 14 amino acids. The V end lost 2 bases, the J end lost 10 bases, and 12 bases lay between the germline ends. Per the germline V gene, CDR1 is SEHNR and CDR2 is FQNEAQ (reference sequence). In DNA, the CDR3 is TGTGCCAGCAGCTTACAGGAGGGACGATCACCCCTCCACTTT. The encoded protein is CASSLQEGRSPLHF.

The chain recombines TRBV13 with TRBJ2-1, with D maybe TRBD1 (6 bases). The length of the CDR3 is 14 residues. Trimming shortened V by 3 bases and J by 0 bases, and 6 bases separated the two germline ends. The germline gives CDR1 PRHDT, CDR2 FYEKMQ (reference sequence). CDR3 region: CASSFRGSYNEQFF. CDR3 DNA: TGTGCCAGCAGCTTCAGGGGCTCCTACAATGAGCAGTTCTTC.

This clone was detected only a few times. The rearrangement joins TRBV6-6 to TRBJ2-3; D is undetermined. V was cut by 1 base and J by 8 bases, with 10 bases left in between. The CDR3 is 13 amino acids. Germline CDR1 MNHNY, CDR2 SVGAGI (reference sequence). The CDR3 DNA sequence: TGTGCCAGCAGTTACTTAACCTCTGTTACGCAGTATTTT. Its translation: CASSYLTSVTQYF.

This sequence joins TRBV4-3 and TRBJ1-6, with a possible D match to TRBD1 (5 bases). The V and J ends lost 0 bases and 4 bases respectively, with 7 bases between them. The CDR3 length is 15 residues. Germline lookup yields CDR1 LGHNA and CDR2 YSLEER. The CDR3 loop is CASSQERGYNSPLHF. The CDR3 coding sequence is TGCGCCAGCAGCCAAGAAAGGGGTTATAATTCACCCCTCCACTTT.

This chain uses TRBV7-2 with TRBJ1-2; D is undetermined. V was shortened by 4 bases and J by 5 bases, with 8 bases between the two germline ends. The germline V gene encodes CDR1 SGHTA and CDR2 FQGNSA. CDR3 length: 12 residues. The CDR3 region is CASSSHQYGYTF. CDR3 sequence (DNA): TGTGCCAGCAGCTCTCATCAGTATGGCTACACCTTC.

This clone was observed a handful of times. The chain recombines TRBV29-1 with TRBJ2-7; 7 bases map to TRBD1. From germline, CDR1 is SQVTM and CDR2 ANQGSEA. This CDR3 has 14 amino acids. The J segment lost 0 bases and the V segment lost 5 bases, leaving 7 bases of the junction unmatched. The CDR3 sequence is CSVTISGGSYEQYF. The CDR3 DNA reads as TGCAGCGTTACTATATCAGGGGGCTCCTACGAGCAGTACTTC.

This clone has just a few counts. The rearrangement links TRBV10-3 to TRBJ2-7; 10 bases are shared with TRBD1. Germline V gene data show CDR1 as ENHRY and CDR2 as SYGVKD. Germline trimming cut 5 bases from V and 7 bases from J; bases unmatched to any gene: 14. This CDR3 is 16 amino acids long. The CDR3 bases are TGTGCCATCAGTATAACCGGGACAGGGGCCCGAGGGGAGCAGTACTTC. This codes for CAISITGTGARGEQYF.

This clone was picked up a small number of times. This chain connects TRBV7-9 to TRBJ1-1; D gene unclear. CDR1 and CDR2 (germline): SEHNR, FQNEAQ (reference sequence). The V and J ends lost 5 bases and 4 bases respectively, with 14 bases between them. The CDR3 consists of 14 residues. CDR3 amino acids: CASSPNTGSTEAFF. Written as DNA, the CDR3 is TGTGCCAGCAGCCCGAACACCGGGTCCACTGAAGCTTTCTTT. Drawing the rest from reference TRBV7-9 and TRBJ1-1, the complete variable domain is DTGVSQNPRHKITKRGQNVTFRCDPISEHNRLYWYRQTLGQGPEFLTYFQNEAQLEKSRLLSDRFSAERPKGSFSTLEIQRTEQGDSAMYLCASSPNTGSTEAFFGQGTRLTVV.